This is a list of T cell receptor beta chains from one sample in a study of blood T cell repertoires in COVID-19. This table comes from immunoSEQ multiplex PCR, and its TCRdb copy is limited to in-frame clones, with some not included. In the table there are about 200,000 clones, approximately 85% of which are singletons. The material sequenced was PBMCs or T cells enriched from blood (not recorded which). These receptors were obtained from a man between 40 and 49 years old who had recovered from COVID-19. Both conserved end residues are part of each CDR3. A D gene is named only where the DNA matches it firmly. Not every row has a clone size; where given, it reads once, few, many or a size class.

D	size	V	J	CDR3	DNA
NA	NA	TRBV9	TRBJ1-1	CASSALSQGLDTEAFF	TGTGCCAGCAGCGCGTTGAGCCAGGGGCTGGACACTGAAGCTTTCTTT
NA	NA	TRBV3-1/TRBV3-2	TRBJ2-3	CASSPKRGHTDTQYF	TGTGCCAGCAGCCCCAAGAGAGGACACACAGATACGCAGTATTTT
NA	NA	TRBV28	TRBJ1-1	CASVTGFMNTEAFF	TGTGCCAGCGTAACGGGATTCATGAACACTGAAGCTTTCTTT
NA	NA	TRBV2	TRBJ2-3	CASNAATDTQYF	TGTGCCAGCAATGCGGCCACAGATACGCAGTATTTT
TRBD1	NA	TRBV5-6	TRBJ1-5	CASSWGQGRQPQHF	TGTGCCAGCAGCTGGGGACAGGGCAGACAGCCCCAGCATTTT
TRBD1	NA	TRBV6-2/TRBV6-3	TRBJ2-1	CASSYSGTGVHEQFF	TGTGCCAGCAGTTACTCGGGGACAGGGGTCCATGAGCAGTTCTTC
NA	many	TRBV12-3/TRBV12-4	TRBJ1-1	CASSVSGTEAFF	TGTGCCAGCAGTGTATCCGGGACTGAAGCTTTCTTT
NA	once	TRBV6-2/TRBV6-3	TRBJ2-5	CASSSSRIQETQYF	TGTGCCAGCAGTTCCTCGAGAATCCAAGAGACCCAGTACTTC
TRBD2	NA	TRBV2	TRBJ2-2	CASRGLAGDTGELFF	TGTGCCAGCAGGGGACTAGCGGGGGACACCGGGGAGCTGTTTTTT
TRBD1	NA	TRBV14	TRBJ1-2	CASSQENRGYGYTF	TGTGCCAGCAGCCAAGAGAACAGGGGCTATGGCTACACCTTC
NA	NA	TRBV6-2/TRBV6-3	TRBJ2-3	CASSSTQGPDTQYF	TGTGCCAGCAGCTCCACACAGGGACCAGATACGCAGTATTTT
NA	NA	TRBV4-3	TRBJ1-6	CASSQDRSARSPLHF	TGCGCCAGCAGCCAAGATCGGTCTGCGAGGTCACCCCTCCACTTT
TRBD2	NA	TRBV5-1	TRBJ2-3	CASSPTLAGGADTQYF	TGCGCCAGCAGCCCGACCTTAGCGGGAGGCGCAGATACGCAGTATTTT
NA	NA	TRBV11-1	TRBJ2-1	CASSYARTTVYNEQFF	TGTGCCAGCAGCTACGCCCGGACTACGGTCTACAATGAGCAGTTCTTC
NA	NA	TRBV30	TRBJ2-7	CAWSVPGSSYEQYF	TGTGCCTGGAGTGTACCCGGGAGCTCCTACGAGCAGTACTTC
NA	NA	TRBV3-1/TRBV3-2	TRBJ1-2	CASSHYRYGYTF	TGTGCCAGCAGCCATTATCGGTATGGCTACACCTTC
TRBD2	NA	TRBV9	TRBJ2-3	CASAGGGLTDTQYF	TGTGCCAGCGCGGGGGGAGGGCTCACAGATACGCAGTATTTT
NA	NA	TRBV7-3	TRBJ2-3	CASSPVTDTQYF	TGTGCCAGCAGCCCAGTCACAGATACGCAGTATTTT
TRBD1	NA	TRBV5-1	TRBJ2-6	CASSFDRGLTGANVLTF	TGCGCCAGCAGCTTTGACAGGGGGCTTACTGGGGCCAACGTCCTGACTTTC
TRBD2	NA	TRBV28	TRBJ2-7	CASRTSAEQYF	TGTGCCAGCAGGACTAGCGCGGAGCAGTACTTC
TRBD2	NA	TRBV7-3	TRBJ2-1	CASSKWRLAGLNEQFF	TGTGCCAGCAGCAAATGGCGACTAGCGGGACTCAATGAGCAGTTCTTC
NA	once	TRBV12-3/TRBV12-4	TRBJ2-1	CASSLGINEQFF	TGTGCCAGCAGTTTGGGCATCAATGAGCAGTTCTTC
NA	NA	TRBV18	TRBJ2-7	CASSPGQGTPYEQYF	TGTGCCAGCTCACCGGGTCAGGGAACCCCCTACGAGCAGTACTTC
NA	NA	TRBV6-5	TRBJ1-5	CASRSGHSNQPQHF	TGTGCCAGCAGATCGGGACATAGCAATCAGCCCCAGCATTTT
NA	NA	TRBV25-1	TRBJ2-5	CASSVAGPGETQYF	TGTGCCAGCAGTGTCGCGGGGCCGGGGGAGACCCAGTACTTC
TRBD2	NA	TRBV10-3	TRBJ2-1	CAIGGTSGIYNEQFF	TGTGCCATCGGGGGGACTAGCGGGATCTACAATGAGCAGTTCTTC
NA	NA	TRBV7-3	TRBJ2-1	CASSLTLGGAGFDEQFF	TGTGCCAGCAGCTTAACGTTAGGCGGGGCGGGATTCGATGAGCAGTTCTTC
NA	NA	TRBV6-6	TRBJ1-2	CASSRYGPNREGNGYTF	TGTGCCAGCAGTCGCTACGGGCCCAACAGGGAAGGAAATGGCTACACCTTC
TRBD1	NA	TRBV7-2	TRBJ2-5	CASSATPGTAKETQYF	TGTGCCAGCAGCGCAACCCCCGGGACAGCGAAAGAGACCCAGTACTTC
TRBD1	once	TRBV7-8	TRBJ1-2	CASSLRAGGYGYTF	TGTGCCAGCAGCTTGAGGGCAGGGGGTTATGGCTACACCTTC
TRBD1	NA	TRBV2	TRBJ1-4	CASRDRGRNNEKLFF	TGTGCCAGCAGGGACAGGGGGCGGAATAATGAAAAACTGTTTTTT
TRBD1	NA	TRBV7-2	TRBJ1-3	CASSFGQGTSGNTIYF	TGTGCCAGCAGCTTCGGACAGGGGACATCTGGAAACACCATATATTTT
TRBD1	NA	TRBV5-1	TRBJ1-3	CASSPWTGAGNTIYF	TGCGCCAGCAGCCCATGGACAGGGGCTGGAAACACCATATATTTT
NA	NA	TRBV5-1	TRBJ2-5	CASSSGEVPQETQYF	TGCGCCAGCAGCTCGGGAGAGGTCCCCCAAGAGACCCAGTACTTC
TRBD1	NA	TRBV12-3/TRBV12-4	TRBJ1-2	CASSRTGTYGYTF	TGTGCCAGCAGCCGGACAGGGACCTATGGCTACACCTTC
TRBD2	once	TRBV27	TRBJ2-2	CASRREGLYTGELFF	TGTGCCAGCAGGCGGGAGGGACTATACACCGGGGAGCTGTTTTTT
NA	few	TRBV28	TRBJ1-5	CASSFAGSNQPQHF	TGTGCCAGCAGTTTCGCAGGGTCGAATCAGCCCCAGCATTTT
NA	NA	TRBV7-2	TRBJ1-2	CASSQGLGYGYTF	TGTGCCAGCAGCCAGGGGTTGGGCTATGGCTACACCTTC
TRBD1	NA	TRBV27	TRBJ2-7	CASTTGTGVGEQYF	TGTGCCAGCACCACCGGGACAGGGGTGGGCGAGCAGTACTTC
NA	few	TRBV5-4	TRBJ1-2	CASSLRVNYGYTF	TGTGCCAGCAGCCTCAGGGTGAACTATGGCTACACCTTC
TRBD1	NA	TRBV10-3	TRBJ2-1	CAIRGQADRYNEQFF	TGTGCCATCAGGGGACAGGCCGATAGGTACAATGAGCAGTTCTTC
TRBD1	NA	TRBV7-6	TRBJ1-1	CASSLIQGGNTEAFF	TGTGCCAGCAGCTTAATACAGGGGGGGAACACTGAAGCTTTCTTT
NA	NA	TRBV27	TRBJ1-5	CASRWGQTSNQPQHF	TGTGCCAGCAGATGGGGGCAGACTAGCAATCAGCCCCAGCATTTT
TRBD1	NA	TRBV18	TRBJ1-4	CASSLSGQAATNEKLFF	TGTGCCAGCTCGCTTTCAGGACAGGCCGCAACTAATGAAAAACTGTTTTTT
NA	NA	TRBV4-2	TRBJ2-6	CASSQDPISGANVLTF	TGTGCCAGCAGCCAAGACCCTATCTCTGGGGCCAACGTCCTGACTTTC
TRBD2	NA	TRBV7-9	TRBJ2-3	CASSLGGKEQYF	TGTGCCAGCAGCTTGGGGGGGAAAGAGCAGTATTTT
TRBD1	NA	TRBV27	TRBJ1-6	CARATGGSYNSPLHF	TGTGCCAGGGCCACAGGGGGGTCCTATAATTCACCCCTCCACTTT
TRBD1	NA	TRBV5-1	TRBJ2-7	CASSHRDRVREQYF	TGCGCCAGCAGCCACCGGGACAGGGTAAGAGAGCAGTACTTC
TRBD2	NA	TRBV7-9	TRBJ2-3	CASTFGLAGTDTQYF	TGTGCCAGCACCTTCGGACTAGCGGGAACAGATACGCAGTATTTT
TRBD1	NA	TRBV10-1	TRBJ1-1	CASSEGGLPAFF	TGCGCCAGCAGTGAAGGGGGCTTGCCAGCTTTCTTT
TRBD2	NA	TRBV5-1	TRBJ2-3	CASTLAGGPKTDTQYF	TGCGCCAGCACCTTAGCGGGAGGGCCAAAGACAGATACGCAGTATTTT